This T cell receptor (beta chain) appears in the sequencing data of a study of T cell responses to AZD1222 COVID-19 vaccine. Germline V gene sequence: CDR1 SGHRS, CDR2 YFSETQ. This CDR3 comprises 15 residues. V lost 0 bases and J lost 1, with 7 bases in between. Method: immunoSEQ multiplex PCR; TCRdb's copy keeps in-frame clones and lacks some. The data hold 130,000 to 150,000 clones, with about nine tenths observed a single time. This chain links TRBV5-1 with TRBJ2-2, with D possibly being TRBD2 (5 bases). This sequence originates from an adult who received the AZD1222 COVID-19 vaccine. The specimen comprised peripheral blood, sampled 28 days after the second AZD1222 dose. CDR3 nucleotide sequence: TGCGCCAGCAGCTTGGAACTAGGGAACACCGGGGAGCTGTTTTTT. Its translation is CASSLELGNTGELFF.